One and the same sample provided the 22 T cell receptor beta chains below, sequenced in a study of blood T cells in healthy people across ages (dated by TCRdb to about 2015). The method behind the library was 5' RACE. Sequencing relied on an Illumina HiSeq 2500. A second about 7 to 12 cycle PCR used a sample-barcoded 5' primer and a J-beta primer mix. The public sequencing data were trimmed at Q25 with fastp and processed into clonotypes with MiXCR by TCRdb, which kept only in-frame beta chains. All rows with the same CDR3 protein become a single entry with the most common DNA and genes. In this sample the table shows about 810,000 distinct CDR3 sequences, approximately 35% of which occur a single time. The ten top clones hold 10% to 15% of the sample. Sequencing was done on a sample of blood. These receptors were collected from a man between 18 and 35 years old in good health.

J is TRBJ2-7 and V is TRBV9, with D possibly matching TRBD2 (6 bases). The length of the CDR3 is 15 residues. Germline CDR1 SGDLS, CDR2 YYNGEE. Deletions cut 3 bases from V and 3 bases from J, with 16 bases between. The CDR3 DNA follows: TGTGCCAGCAGCGCCAGCTGGACTACGAGCTACGAGCAGTACTTC. Translation: CASSASWTTSYEQYF.

This clonotype has a handful of counts. V is TRBV28 and J is TRBJ2-1; 9 bases map to TRBD2. Germline V gives CDR1 MDHEN, CDR2 SYDVKM. This CDR3 region has 14 residues. Trimming cost V 7 bases and J 2 bases; bases outside gene matches: 3. CDR3 residues: CASTKRGAYNEQFF. The CDR3 DNA reads TGTGCCAGCACGAAGCGGGGGGCCTACAATGAGCAGTTCTTC.

The V gene is TRBV20-1, the J gene TRBJ1-1; unclear D gene. V dropped 5 bases and J dropped 3 bases, with 16 bases sitting between them. Germline assignment: CDR1 DFQATT and CDR2 SNEGSKA (reference sequence). The CDR3 covers 14 residues. The DNA for the CDR3 is TGCAGTGCTTTCCTGGGAGGGTCACACACTGAAGCTTTCTTT. This sequence encodes CSAFLGGSHTEAFF.

This clonotype was detected ten times or more. This chain connects TRBV13 to TRBJ2-3; D ambiguous. V was clipped by 1 base and J by 4 bases, with 12 bases between them. This CDR3 region has 15 residues. Germline V gives CDR1 PRHDT, CDR2 FYEKMQ (reference sequence). CDR3 sequence reads: CASSLEGLGPDTQYF. CDR3 coding DNA: TGTGCCAGCAGCTTAGAGGGTTTAGGACCAGATACGCAGTATTTT.

This clonotype was detected ten times or more. This rearrangement joins TRBV28 to TRBJ2-1, with D possibly being TRBD1 (7 bases). The CDR3 is 16 amino acids. From germline, CDR1 is MDHEN and CDR2 SYDVKM. Trimming left V 6 bases short and J 0 bases short, with 15 bases between. The CDR3 spells CASSLGGGTSYNEQFF. The DNA for the CDR3 is TGTGCCAGCAGCCTCGGAGGGGGCACCTCCTACAATGAGCAGTTCTTC.

The J gene is TRBJ2-7, the V gene TRBV12-3 or TRBV12-4; 7 bases are a match to TRBD1. The J call is in doubt because the DNA end fits TRBJ2-5 better. The CDR3 consists of 16 residues. CDR3 DNA sequence: TGTGCCAGCAGTGGCTACAGGGGCTTAGGTCGGAGGACCCAGTACTTC. Protein sequence: CASSGYRGLGRRTQYF.

In its sample, this clonotype was seen many times. The chain combines TRBV20-1 with TRBJ1-2; D unclear. CDR3 size: 12 residues. V lost 3 bases and J 4 bases, leaving 9 bases between the germline ends. Germline CDR1 DFQATT, CDR2 SNEGSKA (reference sequence). The CDR3: CSARQDLYGYTF. For the CDR3, the DNA is TGCAGTGCTAGGCAGGACCTCTATGGCTACACCTTC.

This clonotype showed up just a few times. The chain carries TRBV5-6 and TRBJ2-1; D remains ambiguous. The germline V gene encodes CDR1 SGHDT and CDR2 YYEEEE. Trimming cost V 4 bases and J 12 bases, with 17 bases left between them. There are 13 residues in the CDR3. The CDR3 is CASSSLQHRGQFF. The CDR3 DNA is TGTGCCAGCAGCAGTCTACAGCACCGTGGGCAGTTCTTC.

The chain is built from TRBV4-1 and TRBJ2-7; 8 positions match TRBD2. The germline V gene encodes CDR1 MGHRA and CDR2 YSYEKL. V was clipped by 2 bases and J by 0 bases; unmatched bases: 6. This CDR3 is 16 amino acids long. The CDR3 DNA sequence: TGCGCCAGCAGCCAACAACTAGCGGAGCCCTCCTACGAGCAGTACTTC. It encodes CASSQQLAEPSYEQYF.

The J gene is TRBJ1-2, the V gene TRBV5-1, with a weak D call TRBD1 (5 bases). Germline-derived CDR1 and CDR2 are SGHRS and YFSETQ. With 6 bases removed from V and 10 bases from J, the gap between germline ends came to 16 bases. This CDR3 spans 12 amino acids. The CDR3 loop is CASIPPPGTYTF. CDR3 bases: TGCGCCAGCATCCCTCCCCCAGGGACCTACACCTTC. The whole variable domain, remainder taken from reference TRBV5-1 and TRBJ1-2, is KAGVTQTPRYLIKTRGQQVTLSCSPISGHRSVSWYQQTPGQGLQFLFEYFSETQRNKGNFPGRFSGRQFSNSRSEMNVSTLELGDSALYLCASIPPPGTYTFGSGTRLTVV.

This rearrangement joins TRBV6-6 to TRBJ1-2; tentative D call: TRBD1 (6 bases). This CDR3 has 13 residues. Per the germline V gene, CDR1 is MNHNY and CDR2 is SVGAGI (reference sequence). Trimming shortened V by 4 bases and J by 4 bases, and 10 bases separated the two germline ends. As DNA, the CDR3 is TGTGCCAGCAGTTTCACAGGGTGCTATGGCTACACCTTC. It codes for CASSFTGCYGYTF.

The chain links TRBV3-1 to TRBJ1-1, with D hard to call. Germline loops: CDR1 LGHDT, CDR2 YNNKEL (reference sequence). V was clipped by 0 bases and J by 4 bases, with 12 bases between them. This CDR3 contains 15 residues. CDR3 DNA sequence: TGTGCCAGCAGCCAAGAGGTGAGTCCGAGCACTGAAGCTTTCTTT. It is translated as CASSQEVSPSTEAFF.

The CDR3 nucleotides are TGCAGTGGAGAGGTTGGTTTGAAGACCCAGTACTTC. Its translation is CSGEVGLKTQYF. The chain recombines TRBV20-1 with TRBJ2-5; no firm D call. CDR1 and CDR2 from the germline V gene are DFQATT and SNEGSKA (reference sequence). The CDR3 sequence is 12 residues long. Trimming removed 7 bases from V and 6 bases from J, with 15 bases in between.

The chain uses TRBV29-1 and TRBJ2-1; 7 bases are shared with TRBD1. The length of the CDR3 is 12 residues. Germline V gene data show CDR1 as SQVTM and CDR2 as ANQGSEA. Trimming took 3 bases from V and 15 from J; bases not matched to a gene: 11. CDR3 nucleotides: TGCAGCGTTGAGGACAGGACAGAGACCCGGTTCTTC. It specifies CSVEDRTETRFF.

This clonotype was observed a handful of times. The V gene is TRBV9, the J gene TRBJ2-3, with D perhaps matching TRBD1 or TRBD2 (5 bases each). CDR3 size: 17 residues. Germline assignment: CDR1 SGDLS and CDR2 YYNGEE. V lost 1 base and J lost 3, with 18 bases in between. The CDR3 nucleotides are TGTGCCAGCAGCGTAATTTGGGGAAATGAGGGGACAGATACGCAGTATTTT. Its translation: CASSVIWGNEGTDTQYF.

The chain is built from TRBV5-1 and TRBJ2-7; D call uncertain. The V gene's germline CDR1 is SGHRS and CDR2 YFSETQ. V lost 4 bases and J 1 base, leaving 18 bases between the germline ends. The CDR3 has 16 residues. The CDR3 region is CASSATSAGDSYEQYF. Here the CDR3 DNA reads TGCGCCAGCAGCGCCACATCGGCAGGCGATTCCTACGAGCAGTACTTC.

CDR3 sequence: CASSLGTSADEAFF. Written as DNA, the CDR3 is TGCGCCAGCAGCTTGGGGACGTCAGCTGATGAAGCTTTCTTT. The chain couples TRBV5-1 to TRBJ1-1; the D is unclear. Trimming pared 0 bases from V and 7 bases from J, leaving 13 bases between. The CDR3 is 14 residues long. The V gene's germline CDR1 is SGHRS and CDR2 YFSETQ.

Turning to this clonotype: A read error may be the cause here, since a much bigger clone is one base away. The V and J genes are TRBV20-1 and TRBJ2-7; D gene unclear. Trimming shortened V by 5 bases and J by 1 base, and 18 bases separated the two germline ends. Germline V CDR1 and CDR2: DFQATT, SNEGSKA (reference sequence). This CDR3 contains 15 residues. The DNA for the CDR3 is TGCAGTGCTGTCCCCGACCAACCGTTTTCCTACGAGCAGTACTTC. Protein product: CSAVPDQPFSYEQYF.

Of note for this clonotype: A much bigger clone sits one base away, suggesting this may be a read error. V and J are TRBV7-2 and TRBJ2-5; D gene ambiguous. Germline CDR1 SGHTA, CDR2 FQGNSA. The CDR3 is 13 amino acids. The CDR3, as DNA: TGTGCCAGCAACTTAGGTTTATATACAGAGCAGTACTTC. Translating it yields CASNLGLYTEQYF.

J is TRBJ2-7 and V is TRBV14; D is undetermined. Deletions cut 1 base from V and 5 bases from J, with 12 bases between. The V gene's germline CDR1 is SGHDN and CDR2 FVKESK. CDR3 length: 14 amino acids. The CDR3 nucleotides read TGTGCCAGCAGCCAAGCCGGCAGGTCCCACGAGCAGTACTTC. Its translation is CASSQAGRSHEQYF.

Comments on this clonotype: A read error may be the cause here, since a much bigger clone is one base away. V usage is TRBV7-3 and J usage is TRBJ2-3; D possibly matches TRBD1 or TRBD2 (5 bases each). Germline V gene lookup returns CDR1 SGHTA and CDR2 FQGTGA. V lost 1 base and J lost 3, with 11 bases in between. The CDR3 totals 15 residues. The DNA of the CDR3 is TGTGCCAGCAGCTTAAGTGCAGGGAGAACAGATACGCAGTATTTT. Its protein product is CASSLSAGRTDTQYF.

This rearrangement joins TRBV27 to TRBJ1-2; the D gene is possibly TRBD1 (6 bases). V was pared by 5 bases and J by 5 bases, with 15 bases between. This CDR3 region has 14 residues. CDR1 and CDR2 from the germline V gene are MNHEY and SMNVEV (reference sequence). The CDR3 sequence is CASSPRRTDYGYTF. CDR3 nucleotide sequence: TGTGCCAGCAGTCCCCGCCGGACAGATTATGGCTACACCTTC.